Listed below are T cell receptor beta chains from one sample, sequenced in a study of spatial heterogeneity in lung cancer. TCRdb ran MiXCR on the 5' RACE reads and lists one entry per CDR3 protein. The data show under 100,000 distinct CDR3 sequences, approximately 8.6% seen once. Sequencing was performed on PBMCs, taken at surgery. The receptors shown here come from a male donor with early-stage non-small cell lung cancer. The CDR3 runs from the conserved cysteine through the conserved F or W. D genes are given only for firm matches. Where a row states a size, it is once, few, many or the class of an expanded clone; other rows omit it.

TRBJ2-3,TRBD2,few,TRBV19,CASSNPTSVYTDTQYF,TGTGCCAGTAGCAACCCCACTAGCGTGTACACAGATACGCAGTATTTT
TRBJ1-6,TRBD1,-,TRBV20-1,CSAWDRPNSPLHF,TGCAGTGCCTGGGACAGGCCGAATTCACCCCTCCACTTT
TRBJ2-3,-,-,TRBV4-2,CASSQGGSADTQYF,TGTGCCAGCAGCCAAGGTGGGAGCGCAGATACGCAGTATTTT
TRBJ2-7,-,-,TRBV5-1,CASSEGGSSYEQYF,TGCGCCAGCAGTGAGGGGGGATCCTCCTACGAGCAGTACTTC
TRBJ2-3,TRBD2,many,TRBV20-1,CSAPTYFTSDIDTQYF,TGCAGTGCCCCGACATACTTTACTAGCGACATCGATACGCAGTATTTT
TRBJ1-4,TRBD1,-,TRBV28,CASSRQGNTATNEKLFF,TGTGCCAGCAGTCGACAGGGAAATACAGCAACTAATGAAAAACTGTTTTTT
TRBJ1-5,TRBD1,many,TRBV30,CAWSLRTGEGQPQHF,TGTGCCTGGAGTCTCCGGACAGGGGAGGGTCAGCCCCAGCATTTT
TRBJ1-5,-,few,TRBV20-1,CSARDPSGGNQPQHF,TGCAGTGCTAGAGATCCTTCCGGGGGCAATCAGCCCCAGCATTTT
TRBJ1-6,-,-,TRBV29-1,CSVQTGIGSPLHF,TGCAGCGTTCAGACTGGAATAGGTTCACCCCTCCACTTT
TRBJ2-7,TRBD2,-,TRBV3-1,CASSHSGGSSYEQYF,TGTGCCAGCAGCCACAGCGGGGGGAGCTCCTACGAGCAGTACTTC
TRBJ2-6,-,-,TRBV11-2,CASSLGLSGANVLTF,TGTGCCAGCAGCTTAGGCCTCTCTGGGGCCAACGTCCTGACTTTC
TRBJ2-7,-,-,TRBV12-3/TRBV12-4,CASSIQGHEQYF,TGTGCCAGCAGTATCCAGGGTCACGAGCAGTACTTC
TRBJ2-1,TRBD2,few,TRBV29-1,CSVEGAAGVSYNEQFF,TGCAGCGTTGAAGGGGCAGCGGGAGTTTCCTACAATGAGCAGTTCTTC
TRBJ2-2,TRBD2,-,TRBV2,CASSWGLAGEVGTGELFF,TGTGCCAGCAGTTGGGGACTAGCGGGAGAAGTCGGCACCGGGGAGCTGTTTTTT
TRBJ1-2,TRBD1,-,TRBV15,CATSSTDREDYGYTF,TGTGCCACCAGCAGTACGGACAGGGAGGACTATGGCTACACCTTC
TRBJ2-3,TRBD2,-,TRBV3-1,CASSQGSKGAGGLTDTQYF,TGTGCCAGCAGCCAAGGTTCTAAAGGAGCGGGAGGCCTAACAGATACGCAGTATTTT
TRBJ2-5,TRBD1,many,TRBV7-2,CASSFPGQGYQETQYF,TGTGCCAGCAGCTTTCCGGGACAGGGATACCAAGAGACCCAGTACTTC
TRBJ1-2,-,many,TRBV6-6,CASSWGTDSMGYTF,TGTGCCAGCAGTTGGGGGACGGACTCTATGGGCTACACCTTC
TRBJ1-4,-,-,TRBV20-1,CSALDRTNEKLFF,TGCAGTGCCCTGGACAGAACTAATGAAAAACTGTTTTTT
TRBJ2-3,-,few,TRBV5-1,CASSPLRRDTQYF,TGCGCCAGCAGCCCCCTAAGGAGAGATACGCAGTATTTT
TRBJ2-3,-,many,TRBV5-5,CASGGNTDTQYF,TGTGCCAGCGGAGGAAACACAGATACGCAGTATTTT
TRBJ2-5,-,few,TRBV19,CASSRSLQETQYF,TGTGCCAGTAGTCGGAGTCTCCAAGAGACCCAGTACTTC
TRBJ2-2,-,-,TRBV7-2,CASSSTTGTLNTGELFF,TGTGCCAGCAGCTCCACGACCGGGACTCTCAACACCGGGGAGCTGTTTTTT
TRBJ1-1,TRBD1,few,TRBV6-2/TRBV6-3,CASSPGQGYTEAFF,TGTGCCAGCAGTCCGGGACAGGGTTACACTGAAGCTTTCTTT
TRBJ2-3,-,many,TRBV5-5,CASSLEGTDTQYF,TGTGCCAGCAGCTTGGAGGGCACAGATACGCAGTATTTT
TRBJ2-1,-,few,TRBV9,CASSVSRAYNEQFF,TGTGCCAGCAGCGTAAGCCGGGCCTACAATGAGCAGTTCTTC
TRBJ1-1,-,few,TRBV7-8,CASSLGTGSTEAFF,TGTGCCAGCAGCTTAGGTACAGGGTCCACTGAAGCTTTCTTT
TRBJ2-2,-,few,TRBV24-1,CATSAPGTGELFF,TGTGCCACCAGTGCCCCTGGGACCGGGGAGCTGTTTTTT
TRBJ2-3,-,many,TRBV5-6,CASSPAAAPTDTQYF,TGTGCCAGCAGCCCCGCGGCGGCCCCAACAGATACGCAGTATTTT
TRBJ2-3,TRBD2,once,TRBV6-6,CASSYSWLAGVKDTQYF,TGTGCCAGCAGTTACTCCTGGCTAGCGGGAGTAAAAGATACGCAGTATTTT
TRBJ2-1,TRBD2,many,TRBV20-1,CSATSPTSGSNEQFF,TGCAGTGCGACAAGTCCGACTAGCGGGAGCAATGAGCAGTTCTTC
TRBJ2-2,TRBD1,-,TRBV3-1,CASSRQGAGELFF,TGTGCCAGCAGTCGACAGGGGGCCGGGGAGCTGTTTTTT
TRBJ2-7,-,many,TRBV6-5,CASSRTEHYERYF,TGTGCCAGCAGTCGGACGGAGCATTACGAGCGGTACTTC
TRBJ2-5,TRBD2,-,TRBV2,CASTYAGGGEGTQYF,TGTGCCAGCACTTACGCGGGAGGAGGAGAAGGGACCCAGTACTTC
TRBJ2-1,-,few,TRBV18,CASSPSTLLVANEQFF,TGTGCCAGCTCACCCAGCACCCTTCTAGTAGCCAATGAGCAGTTCTTC
TRBJ1-2,-,many,TRBV2,CASSVDSSGYYGYTF,TGTGCCAGCAGTGTCGACAGTTCGGGATACTATGGCTACACCTTC
TRBJ2-5,TRBD1,-,TRBV2,CASSPLDRGSETQYF,TGTGCCAGCAGCCCCCTAGACAGGGGATCGGAGACCCAGTACTTC
TRBJ2-7,-,-,TRBV5-1,CASSLGDSHYEQYF,TGCGCCAGCAGCTTGGGGGACTCCCACTACGAGCAGTACTTC
TRBJ2-1,-,many,TRBV19,CASSPRGPYEQFF,TGTGCCAGTAGTCCAAGGGGCCCCTACGAGCAGTTCTTC
TRBJ2-1,TRBD2,-,TRBV20-1,CSAPLLGGYNEQFF,TGCAGTGCCCCTCTTCTGGGGGGGTACAATGAGCAGTTCTTC
TRBJ2-7,TRBD2,-,TRBV10-3,CAIGPGAGDEQYF,TGTGCCATCGGTCCGGGAGCGGGGGACGAGCAGTACTTC
TRBJ2-3,-,-,TRBV19,CASSSPPGRGSTDTQYF,TGTGCCAGTAGCAGTCCCCCGGGACGGGGATCCACAGATACGCAGTATTTT
TRBJ2-3,-,many,TRBV30,CAWSSGHDTQYF,TGTGCCTGGAGTTCGGGGCACGATACGCAGTATTTT
TRBJ2-6,-,many,TRBV20-1,CSASPRSPGANVLTF,TGCAGTGCTAGCCCCCGGTCTCCTGGGGCCAACGTCCTGACTTTC
TRBJ2-7,TRBD1,many,TRBV5-1,CASGRDRGRYEQYF,TGCGCCAGCGGCCGGGACAGGGGGCGTTACGAGCAGTACTTC
TRBJ1-5,-,few,TRBV6-6,CASSYPRRDSNQPQHF,TGTGCCAGCAGTTACCCGAGAAGGGATAGCAATCAGCCCCAGCATTTT
TRBJ1-1,-,many,TRBV5-1,CASSLAVNTEAFF,TGTGCCAGCAGCTTAGCGGTGAACACTGAAGCTTTCTTT
TRBJ2-1,-,-,TRBV15,CATSRQGYNEQFF,TGTGCCACCAGCAGACAGGGTTACAATGAGCAGTTCTTC
TRBJ1-2,-,-,TRBV28,CASSRRTGQNYGYTF,TGTGCCAGCAGTAGGAGGACGGGACAAAACTATGGCTACACCTTC
TRBJ1-1,-,few,TRBV7-6,CASSFQENTEAFF,TGTGCCAGCAGCTTCCAGGAGAACACTGAAGCTTTCTTT
TRBJ1-6,TRBD1,many,TRBV6-1,CASSADRVDNSPLHF,TGTGCCAGCAGTGCGGACAGGGTCGACAATTCACCCCTCCACTTT
TRBJ2-5,-,few,TRBV5-6,CASSLDRINSETQYF,TGTGCCAGCAGCTTGGATCGGATAAACTCAGAGACCCAGTACTTC
TRBJ1-4,-,many,TRBV5-5,CASSRDGNEKLFF,TGTGCCAGCAGCCGGGACGGGAATGAAAAACTGTTTTTT
TRBJ2-7,TRBD1,many,TRBV5-1,CASSLYTGVTVQYF,TGCGCCAGCAGCTTGTACACAGGGGTGACGGTGCAGTACTTC
TRBJ1-5,-,many,TRBV28,CASTGTRNQPQHF,TGTGCCAGTACCGGGACACGCAATCAGCCCCAGCATTTT
TRBJ1-1,-,few,TRBV6-2/TRBV6-3,CASSYTGEAFF,TGTGCCAGCAGTTACACAGGTGAAGCTTTCTTT
TRBJ2-1,TRBD1,-,TRBV2,CASTGTAGYNEQFF,TGTGCCAGCACAGGGACAGCCGGTTACAATGAGCAGTTCTTC